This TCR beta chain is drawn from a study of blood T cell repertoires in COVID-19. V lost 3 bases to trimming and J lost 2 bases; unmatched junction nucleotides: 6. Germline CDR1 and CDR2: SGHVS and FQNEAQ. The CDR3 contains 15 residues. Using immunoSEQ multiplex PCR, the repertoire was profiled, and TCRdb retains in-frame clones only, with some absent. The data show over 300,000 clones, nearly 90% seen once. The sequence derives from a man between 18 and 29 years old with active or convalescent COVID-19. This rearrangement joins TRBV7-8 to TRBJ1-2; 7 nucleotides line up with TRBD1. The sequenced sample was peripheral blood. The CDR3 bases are TGTGCCAGCAGCTTTGTGGGACAGAAAAACTATGGCTACACCTTC. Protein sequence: CASSFVGQKNYGYTF. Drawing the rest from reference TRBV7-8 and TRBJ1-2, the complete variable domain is GAGVSQSPRYKVAKRGQDVALRCDPISGHVSLFWYQQALGQGPEFLTYFQNEAQLDKSGLPSDRFFAERPEGSVSTLKIQRTQQEDSAVYLCASSFVGQKNYGYTFGSGTRLTVV.